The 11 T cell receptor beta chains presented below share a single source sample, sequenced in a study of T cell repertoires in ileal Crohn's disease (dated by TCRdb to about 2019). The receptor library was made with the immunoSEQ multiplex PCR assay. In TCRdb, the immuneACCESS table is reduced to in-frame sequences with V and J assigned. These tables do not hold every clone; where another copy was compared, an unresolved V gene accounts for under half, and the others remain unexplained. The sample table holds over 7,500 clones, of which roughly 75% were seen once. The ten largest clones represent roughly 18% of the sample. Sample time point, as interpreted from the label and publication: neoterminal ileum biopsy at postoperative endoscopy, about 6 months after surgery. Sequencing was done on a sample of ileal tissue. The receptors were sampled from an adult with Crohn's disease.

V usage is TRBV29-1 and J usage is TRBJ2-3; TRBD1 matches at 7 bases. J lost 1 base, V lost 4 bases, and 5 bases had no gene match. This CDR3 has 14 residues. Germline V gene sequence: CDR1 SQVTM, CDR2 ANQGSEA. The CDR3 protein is CSVGDRAGTDTQYF. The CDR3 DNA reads TGCAGCGTTGGAGACAGGGCGGGCACAGATACGCAGTATTTT.

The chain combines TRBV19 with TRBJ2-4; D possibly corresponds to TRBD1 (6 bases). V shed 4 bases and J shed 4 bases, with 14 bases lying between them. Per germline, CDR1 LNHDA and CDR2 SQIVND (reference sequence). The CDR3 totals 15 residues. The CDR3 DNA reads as TGTGCCAGTAGTAGGGGACAACGAAATAAAAACATTCAGTACTTC. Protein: CASSRGQRNKNIQYF.

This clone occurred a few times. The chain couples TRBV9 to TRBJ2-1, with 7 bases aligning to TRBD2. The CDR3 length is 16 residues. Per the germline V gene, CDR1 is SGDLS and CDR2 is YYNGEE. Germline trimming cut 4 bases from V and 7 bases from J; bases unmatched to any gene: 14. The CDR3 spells CASSPWLASGANEQFF. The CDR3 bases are TGTGCCAGCAGCCCGTGGCTGGCTAGCGGCGCTAATGAGCAGTTCTTC.

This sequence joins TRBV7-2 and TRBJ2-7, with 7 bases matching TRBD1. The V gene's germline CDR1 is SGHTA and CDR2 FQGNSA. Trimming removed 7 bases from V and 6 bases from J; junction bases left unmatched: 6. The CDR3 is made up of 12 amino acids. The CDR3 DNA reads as TGTGCCAGCACCATTAGGGGGCGCGAGCAGTACTTC. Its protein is CASTIRGREQYF.

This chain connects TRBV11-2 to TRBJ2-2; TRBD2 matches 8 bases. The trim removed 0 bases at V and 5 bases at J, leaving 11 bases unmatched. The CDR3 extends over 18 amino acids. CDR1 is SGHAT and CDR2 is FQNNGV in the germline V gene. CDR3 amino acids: CASSLDGVAGPLTGELFF. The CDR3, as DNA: TGTGCCAGCAGCTTAGATGGGGTAGCGGGGCCACTTACCGGGGAGCTGTTTTTT.

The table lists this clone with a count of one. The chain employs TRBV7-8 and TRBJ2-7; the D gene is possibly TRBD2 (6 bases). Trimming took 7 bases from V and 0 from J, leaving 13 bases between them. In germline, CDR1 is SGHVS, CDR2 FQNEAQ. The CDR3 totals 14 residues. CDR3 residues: CASTLGDFSYEQYF. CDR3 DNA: TGTGCCAGCACCCTGGGGGACTTCTCCTACGAGCAGTACTTC.

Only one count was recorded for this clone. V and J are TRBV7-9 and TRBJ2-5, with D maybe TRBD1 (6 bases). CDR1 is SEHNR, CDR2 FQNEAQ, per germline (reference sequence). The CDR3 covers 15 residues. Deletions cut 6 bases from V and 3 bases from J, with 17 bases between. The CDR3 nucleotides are TGTGCCAGCAGGGACGGTGGGGGCAGAAAAGAGACCCAGTACTTC. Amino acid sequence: CASRDGGGRKETQYF.

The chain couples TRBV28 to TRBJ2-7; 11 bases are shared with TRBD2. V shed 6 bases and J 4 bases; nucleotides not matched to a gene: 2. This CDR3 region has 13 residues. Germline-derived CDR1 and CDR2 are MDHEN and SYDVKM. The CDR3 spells CASSSSGRYEQYF. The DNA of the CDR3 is TGTGCCAGCAGCTCTAGCGGGAGGTACGAGCAGTACTTC.

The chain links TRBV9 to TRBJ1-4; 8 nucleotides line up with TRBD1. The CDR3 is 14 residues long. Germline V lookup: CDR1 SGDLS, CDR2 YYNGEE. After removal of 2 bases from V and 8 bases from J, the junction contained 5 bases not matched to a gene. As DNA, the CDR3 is TGTGCCAGCAGCGTCGGACAGGGCCGGGAAAAACTGTTTTTT. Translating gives CASSVGQGREKLFF.

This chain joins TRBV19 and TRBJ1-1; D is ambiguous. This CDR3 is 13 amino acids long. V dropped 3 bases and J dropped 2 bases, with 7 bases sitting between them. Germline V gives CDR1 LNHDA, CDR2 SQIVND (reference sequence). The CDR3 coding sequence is TGTGCCAGTAGTATTTTAGTAAACACTGAAGCTTTCTTT. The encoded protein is CASSILVNTEAFF.

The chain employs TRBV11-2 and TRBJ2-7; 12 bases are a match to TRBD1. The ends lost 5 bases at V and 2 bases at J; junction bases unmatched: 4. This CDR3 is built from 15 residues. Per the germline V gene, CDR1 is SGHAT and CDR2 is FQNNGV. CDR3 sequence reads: CASSIGTGGPYEQYF. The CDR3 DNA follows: TGTGCCAGCAGCATCGGGACAGGGGGCCCCTACGAGCAGTACTTC.